This T cell receptor beta chain is from a study of blood T cell repertoires in COVID-19. Turning to the study itself: Sources were T cells, B-cell-depleted T cells, or PBMCs; the material itself was cDNA or gDNA.

The CDR3 has 14 residues. CDR1 is SGHTA and CDR2 is FQGNSA in the germline V gene. With 3 bases removed from V and 8 bases from J, the gap between germline ends came to 14 bases. The protocol was immunoSEQ multiplex PCR, while the TCRdb copy is restricted to in-frame clones and leaves out a portion. The sample contains 250,000 to 350,000 clones, around 87% of which appear only once. The sequence was collected from a woman aged 45-65 years who had recovered from COVID-19. The sample comprised peripheral blood. The chain employs TRBV7-2 and TRBJ2-1; a possible D gene is TRBD1 (6 bases). The CDR3 DNA follows: TGTGCCAGCAGCTTGAGTGGGGGCATCGATGAGCAGTTCTTC. It codes for CASSLSGGIDEQFF. The full variable domain, completed using reference TRBV7-2 and TRBJ2-1, is GAGVSQSPSNKVTEKGKDVELRCDPISGHTALYWYRQSLGQGLEFLIYFQGNSAPDKSGLPSDRFSAERTGGSVSTLTIQRTQQEDSAVYLCASSLSGGIDEQFFGPGTRLTVL.